This TCR beta chain comes out of a study of CD8 T cells in ankylosing spondylitis. V was clipped by 5 bases and J by 7 bases; unmatched bases: 7. Germline V gene data show CDR1 as SEHNR and CDR2 as FQNEAQ (reference sequence). The CDR3 covers 14 residues. General study points: Typical of ankylosing spondylitis blood, it appeared, was a TCR beta motif of several highly homologous variants.

TCRdb re-called the 5' RACE reads with MiXCR, one entry per CDR3 protein. The data show approximately 500,000 distinct CDR3 sequences, roughly 13% seen once. In its sample, this clonotype was seen a few times. What it binds is unknown. The sequenced material came from blood, either unsorted or a sorted T cell fraction (not recorded which). The V gene is TRBV7-9, the J gene TRBJ1-4; 7 nucleotides agree with TRBD1. The clonotype originates from a male donor with ankylosing spondylitis. CDR3 DNA: TGTGCCAGCAGCCCTCTGGGGACAGTTGAAAAACTGTTTTTT. Its protein product is CASSPLGTVEKLFF.